Listed below are T cell receptor beta chains from one sample, sequenced in a study of long-term antiretroviral therapy in people with HIV. The table came from immunoSEQ multiplex PCR; TCRdb's copy has only in-frame clones and leaves some out. The sample has 15,000 to 20,000 clones; under 85% are singletons. The specimen comprised unsorted PBMCs, sampled 2.3 years after starting antiretroviral therapy. Every receptor here comes from a woman in her thirties or forties with HIV. Each CDR3 is given with its conserved first and last residue. A D gene is named only where the DNA matches it firmly. The listing skips clone size in some rows; elsewhere it reads once, few, many or a size class.

.	.	TRBV11-2	TRBJ1-4	TGTGCCAGCAGCTTAGCATTAAGATCCGGACGAGCTCAGGAAAAACTGTTTTTT	CASSLALRSGRAQEKLFF
.	.	TRBV18	TRBJ1-5	TGTGCCAGCCTCACGGATGTGGGGGCCCTTAGCAATCAGCCCCAGCATTTT	CASLTDVGALSNQPQHF
.	.	TRBV7-9	TRBJ2-2	TGTGCCAGCAGCTTAGTTTGGGGACATCGACTGACCGGGGAGCTGTTTTTT	CASSLVWGHRLTGELFF
TRBD1	once	TRBV6-6	TRBJ1-2	TGTGCCAGCAGTTACACCGACAGGGGCTATGGCTACACCTTC	CASSYTDRGYGYTF
TRBD2	.	TRBV19	TRBJ2-7	TGTGCCAGTCGCAGCGGCGGGAGGGCCTACGAGCAGTACTTC	CASRSGGRAYEQYF
TRBD2	.	TRBV6-6	TRBJ2-3	TGTGCCAGCAGACTAGCGGGAGGGCCAGTAGATACGCAGTATTTT	CASRLAGGPVDTQYF
.	once	TRBV9	TRBJ2-2	TGTGCCAGCAGCCCTACCCCACAGTTCGCGAACACCGGGGAGCTGTTTTTT	CASSPTPQFANTGELFF
.	.	TRBV29-1	TRBJ2-7	TGCAGCGTTGCGGGGACTGAGCAGGAGGCCTTTGAGCAGTACTTC	CSVAGTEQEAFEQYF
.	.	TRBV19	TRBJ1-1	TGTGCCAGTAGTATAGGGGTGAACACTGAAGCTTTCTTT	CASSIGVNTEAFF
.	.	TRBV2	TRBJ2-2	TGTGCCAGCACGATAGAAAGGGTCACCGGGGAGCTGTTTTTT	CASTIERVTGELFF
TRBD1	.	TRBV18	TRBJ1-1	TGTGCCAGCTCACAAACAGGGGACACCCGAGAAGCTTTCTTT	CASSQTGDTREAFF
TRBD1	.	TRBV18	TRBJ2-7	TGTGCCAGCTCACGGACAGGATACTCCTACGAGCAGTACTTC	CASSRTGYSYEQYF
.	.	TRBV19	TRBJ2-6	TGTGCCAGTAGTAACCTCGGCGGATCTGGGGCCAACGTCCTGACTTTC	CASSNLGGSGANVLTF
TRBD2	.	TRBV7-2	TRBJ2-5	TGTGCCAGCAGCTCCCCCAGCGGGGGAAGTTTAGAGACCCAGTACTTC	CASSSPSGGSLETQYF
TRBD2	.	TRBV27	TRBJ2-7	TGTGCCAGCAGTGAGGCGGGAGTCCCAACCTACGAGCAGTACTTC	CASSEAGVPTYEQYF
.	.	TRBV6-4	TRBJ1-4	TGTGCCAGACCCACGGATAACAAGAGGGCTAATGAAAAACTGTTTTTT	CARPTDNKRANEKLFF
.	.	TRBV27	TRBJ1-2	TGTGCCAGCAGAGACGCCGTCTATGGCTACACCTTC	CASRDAVYGYTF
TRBD1	once	TRBV19	TRBJ1-6	TGTGCCAGTAGTGACAGGGGGTCCTCCTATAATTCACCCCTCCACTTT	CASSDRGSSYNSPLHF
TRBD1	.	TRBV13	TRBJ2-1	TGTGCCAGCAGCTTAGAGGGACAGATCTACAATGAGCAGTTCTTC	CASSLEGQIYNEQFF
TRBD2	.	TRBV19	TRBJ2-7	TGTGCCAGTAGTGTCCTAGCGGGAGAATACGAGCAGTACTTC	CASSVLAGEYEQYF
.	few	TRBV30	TRBJ2-1	TGTGCCTGGAGTGTGGTGGGGCCGAAGCAGTTCTTC	CAWSVVGPKQFF
.	.	TRBV5-1	TRBJ2-6	TGCGCCAGCAGCTTGCCGGGAGTGGGTGGGGCCAACGTCCTGACTTTC	CASSLPGVGGANVLTF
.	.	TRBV7-2	TRBJ1-3	TGTGCCAGCAGCTTAGACCAGGGAAACACCATATATTTT	CASSLDQGNTIYF
.	.	TRBV19	TRBJ2-2	TGTGCCGCTAGGCCGGACGCGAACACCGGGGAGCTGTTTTTT	CAARPDANTGELFF
.	.	TRBV11-2	TRBJ1-2	TGTGCCAGCAGCGGGACCTCGAACTATGGCTACACCTTC	CASSGTSNYGYTF
TRBD1	.	TRBV29-1	TRBJ1-1	TGCAGCGTTGAGGGACAGGGGGCGTCTGTGAACACTGAAGCTTTCTTT	CSVEGQGASVNTEAFF
.	few	TRBV29-1	TRBJ1-1	TGCAGCACCCAAGCCTCCTTCGATGAAGCTTTCTTT	CSTQASFDEAFF
.	.	TRBV15	TRBJ1-2	TGTGCCACCAGCAGAGGGCAGGCAAGAGGCTACACCTTC	CATSRGQARGYTF
.	.	TRBV6-5	TRBJ2-2	TGTGCCAGCAGTTACTCGGAGACAACCGGGGAGCTGTTTTTT	CASSYSETTGELFF
.	.	TRBV11-2	TRBJ1-2	TGTGCCAGCAGCCTCCTAGGGGGGGGGTATGGCTACACCTTC	CASSLLGGGYGYTF
TRBD1	.	TRBV30	TRBJ1-2	TGTGCCTGGAGCGATCCGGGACAGGCGGTGGGGGCCTATGGCTACACCTTC	CAWSDPGQAVGAYGYTF
.	.	TRBV7-6	TRBJ2-1	TGTGCCAGCAGCCCGGACCGCTACAATGAGCAGTTCTTC	CASSPDRYNEQFF
TRBD1	once	TRBV6-6	TRBJ1-2	TGTGCCAGCAGTTACTCCCCCAGGGGGGGGTATGGCTACACCTTC	CASSYSPRGGYGYTF
TRBD2	.	TRBV7-9	TRBJ2-1	TGTGCCAGCAGCGGCAGACTAGCGGGGGGCCTGAGCTCCTACAATGAGCAGTTCTTC	CASSGRLAGGLSSYNEQFF
.	.	TRBV5-4	TRBJ1-2	TGTGCCAGCAGCTCGCAGGGAGAGGATGGCTACACCTTC	CASSSQGEDGYTF
TRBD2	.	TRBV11-3	TRBJ2-5	TGTGCCACGGGTCTCCTAGCGGGGGCGACCCAGTACTTC	CATGLLAGATQYF
.	.	TRBV5-6	TRBJ1-4	TGTGCCAGCAGCGAGGGCAGCCAGGGAAGAAATGAAAAACTGTTTTTT	CASSEGSQGRNEKLFF
TRBD2	.	TRBV5-4	TRBJ2-7	TGTGCCAGCAGCTTGACTAGCGGGAGTTACGAGCAGTACTTC	CASSLTSGSYEQYF
.	.	TRBV29-1	TRBJ2-1	TGCAGCGTCCGCCCAGGGGACTTCAATGAGCAGTTCTTC	CSVRPGDFNEQFF
.	few	TRBV7-8	TRBJ1-2	TGTGCCAGCAGCTTAGCACAAAGCTATGGCTACACCTTC	CASSLAQSYGYTF
.	once	TRBV7-2	TRBJ2-7	TGTGCCAGCAGCCTGGGACCTCGGGGCGAGCAGTACTTC	CASSLGPRGEQYF
.	.	TRBV5-4	TRBJ1-1	TGTGCCAGCACCACCGCCACAACAGGGAACACTGAAGCTTTCTTT	CASTTATTGNTEAFF
TRBD1	few	TRBV7-9	TRBJ1-5	TGTGCCAGCAGCTTAGACACAGGGGGCGGGGGGCCCCAGCATTTT	CASSLDTGGGGPQHF
TRBD2	.	TRBV19	TRBJ2-3	TGTGCCAGTAGTCAGCGACTAGCGAGAGCCACAGATACGCAGTATTTT	CASSQRLARATDTQYF
.	.	TRBV9	TRBJ1-1	TGTGCCAGCAGCCCGGGACTCGAGGGCACTGAAGCTTTCTTT	CASSPGLEGTEAFF
.	.	TRBV28	TRBJ2-3	TGTGCCAGCAGTTTCCCGTGGGCGGGAATCTCTGATACGCAGTATTTT	CASSFPWAGISDTQYF
.	.	TRBV28	TRBJ1-1	TGTGCCAGCAGTTTTCGGTGGGAAACTGAAGCTTTCTTT	CASSFRWETEAFF
TRBD2	.	TRBV2	TRBJ2-3	TGTGCCAGCCGCGGGGCTAGCGGGGGTACGCGAGATACGCAGTATTTT	CASRGASGGTRDTQYF
TRBD2	.	TRBV5-1	TRBJ2-7	TGCGCCAGCAGCTTGACTAGCGGGGGGCCGCAGCTCTCCTACGAGCAGTACTTC	CASSLTSGGPQLSYEQYF
.	.	TRBV15	TRBJ2-7	TGTGCCACCAGCAGGGACCAGGGGGGACCCTACGAGCAGTACTTC	CATSRDQGGPYEQYF
TRBD1	.	TRBV25-1	TRBJ1-4	TGTGCCAGCAGTGACCCGGGACAGGGGAGTGGAGAAAAACTGTTTTTT	CASSDPGQGSGEKLFF